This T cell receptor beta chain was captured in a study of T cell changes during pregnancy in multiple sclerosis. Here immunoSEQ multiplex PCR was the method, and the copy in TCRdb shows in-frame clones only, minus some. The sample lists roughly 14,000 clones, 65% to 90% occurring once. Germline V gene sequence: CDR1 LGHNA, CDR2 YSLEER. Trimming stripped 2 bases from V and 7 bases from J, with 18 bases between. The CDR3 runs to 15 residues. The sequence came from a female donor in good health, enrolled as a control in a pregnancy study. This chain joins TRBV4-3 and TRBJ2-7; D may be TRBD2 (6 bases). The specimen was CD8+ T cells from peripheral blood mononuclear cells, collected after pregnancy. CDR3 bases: TGCGCCAGCAGCCAATCCGGGTACGGGAGTGAGGAGCAGTACTTC. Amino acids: CASSQSGYGSEEQYF.